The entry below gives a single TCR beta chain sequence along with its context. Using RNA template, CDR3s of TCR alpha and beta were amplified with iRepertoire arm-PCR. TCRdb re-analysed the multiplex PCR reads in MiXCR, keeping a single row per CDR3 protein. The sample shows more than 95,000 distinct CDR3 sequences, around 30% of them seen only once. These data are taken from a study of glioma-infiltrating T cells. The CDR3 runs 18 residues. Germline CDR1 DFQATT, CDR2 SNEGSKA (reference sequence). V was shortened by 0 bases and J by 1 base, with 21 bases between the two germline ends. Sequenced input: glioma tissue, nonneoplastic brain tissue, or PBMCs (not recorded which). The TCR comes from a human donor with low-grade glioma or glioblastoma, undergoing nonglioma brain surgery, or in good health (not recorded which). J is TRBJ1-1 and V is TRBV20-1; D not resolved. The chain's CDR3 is CSARDLWEREIGNTEAFF. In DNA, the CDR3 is TGCAGTGCTAGAGACCTCTGGGAAAGGGAAATTGGGAACACTGAAGCTTTCTTT.